Sequencing of this T cell receptor (beta chain) was carried out in a study of blood T cells in healthy people across ages (dated by TCRdb to the mid-2010s). For the wider study: Template switching captured roughly one uniquely barcoded TCR beta cDNA molecule per two T cells in model experiments. Using deep sequencing normalized with unique cDNA molecular identifiers, the study measured how TCR beta repertoire diversity changes with age. The donors were split into four age groups: young (average around 15 years), middle-aged (about 40), aged (62) and long-lived (about 74). Donors of different ages were randomly distributed across sequencing lanes to avoid experimental bias. Using the same blood draw, the study looked at two additional independent replicas of 1 million unique cDNA reads for two donors, one aged 18 to 30 and the other aged 80 or older.

The roughly 39 donors, aged 6 to 90 years, were systemically healthy Caucasian individuals from Russia. Each donor gave ten milliliters of peripheral blood, drawn into EDTA-treated Vacutainer tubes. Ficoll-Paque density-gradient centrifugation was used to isolate PBMCs, with at least 6.5 million per sample. Trizol reagent was used to extract total RNA from the PBMCs, yielding at least 5.5 micrograms per sample. The percentages of naive CD45RAhigh/CD27high T cells were determined by flow cytometry on a PBMC aliquot from every donor. Library construction relied on 5' RACE. Sequenced on an Illumina HiSeq 2500. A second roughly 6 to 12 cycle PCR used a sample-barcoded 5' primer and a J-beta primer mix. A template-switch 5' adaptor carrying 12 random nucleotides introduced a unique molecular identifier onto each TCR beta cDNA molecule. Each sample yielded at least 3 million CDR3-containing paired-end reads. All of the RNA was converted into first-strand cDNA using the Mint cDNA synthesis kit, with a TRBC-specific oligonucleotide serving as the primer. Following uracil-DNA glycosylase treatment, all cDNA underwent a first 18-cycle PCR with the universal primers M1SS and BC2_uni_R. Under the source paper's analysis protocol: For normalization, 1 million high-quality reads were randomly selected from each sample, with every read carrying a distinct molecular identifier. Reads with shared molecular identifiers were discarded instead of being binned into consensus sequences. CDR3 identification, clonotype clustering and error correction used MiTCR with a Q25 quality threshold and the strictest error-elimination algorithm. A nonparametric unseen species model with Euler transformation was used to estimate lower-bound total TCR beta diversity. TCRdb reprocessing: public reads trimmed at Q25 with fastp, clones called with MiXCR, in-frame beta chains kept. Entries that share a CDR3 protein sequence are merged under the most common genes and DNA. The V and J calls here are based on TCRdb, not the publication. The sample table holds about 970,000 distinct CDR3 sequences, of which just over 50% were seen once. The ten largest make up about 22% of the sample.

Details on this clonotype: What this receptor recognizes is not known. Qualities for individual bases were not recorded, and no much larger clone is one base off.

Points the paper makes about the study in general: As age increased, observed TCR beta diversity per million T cells dropped in a roughly linear way, and a significant reduction was already evident by age approximately 40. Since profiling was done on bulk unsorted PBMCs, naive and antigen-experienced compartments could not be conclusively compared. Compared with the aged group, the long-lived group had more naive CD4+ T cells, fewer expanded clones and increased TCR diversity, suggesting age selection. Estimates of total diversity based on one million sequenced T cells were regarded as lower bounds and as underestimates. A strong correlation was found between observed TCR beta diversity and the percentage of naive T cells measured by flow cytometry. Because donor CMV infection status was unknown, age-related changes in expanded clonotypes were potentially confounded.

The sequence came from a woman aged 60-75 years in good health. The sequencing input was blood.

CDR3 loop: CASSHNSGRSYNEQYF. At the DNA level, the sequence is TGTGCCAGCAGCCACAATAGCGGGAGATCCTACAATGAGCAGTACTTC. The rearrangement joined TRBV6-2 or TRBV6-3 to TRBJ2-1; 9 of the junction bases match TRBD2. The J call may not be correct, given that the DNA end is closer to TRBJ2-7. According to the germline V gene, CDR1 reads MNHEY and CDR2 reads SVGEGT. There are 16 amino acids in the CDR3, from cysteine to phenylalanine inclusive. The CDR3 DNA has 48 bases and is translated from base 1.